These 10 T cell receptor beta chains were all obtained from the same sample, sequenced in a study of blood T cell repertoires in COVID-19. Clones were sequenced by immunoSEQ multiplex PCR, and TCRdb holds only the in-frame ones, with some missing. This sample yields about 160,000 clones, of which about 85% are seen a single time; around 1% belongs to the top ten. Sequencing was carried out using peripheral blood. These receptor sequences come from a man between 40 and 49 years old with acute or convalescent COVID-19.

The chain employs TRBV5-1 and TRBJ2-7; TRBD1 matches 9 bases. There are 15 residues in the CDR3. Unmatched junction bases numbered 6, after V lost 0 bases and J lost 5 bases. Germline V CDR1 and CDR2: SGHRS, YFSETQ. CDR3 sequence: CASSLGGQGFNEQYF. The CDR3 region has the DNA TGCGCCAGCAGCTTGGGGGGACAGGGTTTCAACGAGCAGTACTTC. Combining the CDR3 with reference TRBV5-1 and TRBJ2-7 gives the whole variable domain KAGVTQTPRYLIKTRGQQVTLSCSPISGHRSVSWYQQTPGQGLQFLFEYFSETQRNKGNFPGRFSGRQFSNSRSEMNVSTLELGDSALYLCASSLGGQGFNEQYFGPGTRLTVT.

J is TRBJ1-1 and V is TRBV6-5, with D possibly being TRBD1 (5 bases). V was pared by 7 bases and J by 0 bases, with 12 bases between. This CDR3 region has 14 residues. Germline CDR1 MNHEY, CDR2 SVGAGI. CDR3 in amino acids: CASIGGDLNTEAFF. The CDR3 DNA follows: TGTGCCAGCATTGGAGGGGACTTGAACACTGAAGCTTTCTTT.

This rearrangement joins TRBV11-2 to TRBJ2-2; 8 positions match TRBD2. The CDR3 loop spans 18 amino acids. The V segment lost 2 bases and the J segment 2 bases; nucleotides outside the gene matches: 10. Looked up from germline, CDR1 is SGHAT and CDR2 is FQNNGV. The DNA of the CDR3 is TGTGCCAGCAGCTTAAGGTTCCAGCGGGGGACCAACACCGGGGAGCTGTTTTTT. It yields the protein CASSLRFQRGTNTGELFF.

The CDR3 DNA is TGTGCCAGCTCACGACAAGGACAGGGGTACACTGAAGCTTTCTTT. Amino acid sequence: CASSRQGQGYTEAFF. The chain joins TRBV18 to TRBJ1-1; 9 bases align to TRBD1. Germline CDR1 and CDR2: KGHSH and LQKENI. V lost 4 bases to trimming and J lost 3 bases; unmatched junction nucleotides: 6. The CDR3 sequence is 15 residues long.

This CDR3 reads CASSFSGMNTEAFF. The DNA of the CDR3 is TGTGCCAGCAGCTTCTCCGGGATGAACACTGAAGCTTTCTTT. The rearrangement joins TRBV11-2 to TRBJ1-1; D is uncertain. Germline V gene data show CDR1 as SGHAT and CDR2 as FQNNGV. The germline V and J ends were trimmed by 3 bases and 0 bases, with 8 bases remaining between them. The CDR3 is 14 amino acids. Full variable domain (remainder filled in from reference TRBV11-2 and TRBJ1-1): EAGVAQSPRYKIIEKRQSVAFWCNPISGHATLYWYQQILGQGPKLLIQFQNNGVVDDSQLPKDRFSAERLKGVDSTLKIQPAKLEDSAVYLCASSFSGMNTEAFFGQGTRLTVV.

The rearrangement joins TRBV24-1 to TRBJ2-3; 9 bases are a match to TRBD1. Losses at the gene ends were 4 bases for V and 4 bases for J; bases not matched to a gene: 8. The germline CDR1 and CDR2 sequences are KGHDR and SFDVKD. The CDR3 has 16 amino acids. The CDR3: CATSEAGTGKADTQYF. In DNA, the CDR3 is TGTGCCACCAGTGAGGCCGGGACAGGGAAGGCAGATACGCAGTATTTT.

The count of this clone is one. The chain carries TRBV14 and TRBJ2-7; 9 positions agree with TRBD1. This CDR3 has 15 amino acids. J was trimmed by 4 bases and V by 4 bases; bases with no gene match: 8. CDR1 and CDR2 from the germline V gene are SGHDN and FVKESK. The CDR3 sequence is CASSRQTGGSYEQYF. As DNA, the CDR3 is TGTGCCAGCAGCCGCCAAACAGGGGGCTCGTACGAGCAGTACTTC. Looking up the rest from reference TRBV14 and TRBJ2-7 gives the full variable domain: EAGVTQFPSHSVIEKGQTVTLRCDPISGHDNLYWYRRVMGKEIKFLLHFVKESKQDESGMPNNRFLAERTGGTYSTLKVQPAELEDSGVYFCASSRQTGGSYEQYFGPGTRLTVT.

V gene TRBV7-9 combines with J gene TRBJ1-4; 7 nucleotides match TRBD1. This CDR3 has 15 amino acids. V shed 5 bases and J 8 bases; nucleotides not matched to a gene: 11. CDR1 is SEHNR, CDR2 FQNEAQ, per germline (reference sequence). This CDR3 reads CASSAEGAPGEKLFF. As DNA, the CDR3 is TGTGCCAGCAGCGCCGAGGGGGCCCCAGGCGAAAAACTGTTTTTT.

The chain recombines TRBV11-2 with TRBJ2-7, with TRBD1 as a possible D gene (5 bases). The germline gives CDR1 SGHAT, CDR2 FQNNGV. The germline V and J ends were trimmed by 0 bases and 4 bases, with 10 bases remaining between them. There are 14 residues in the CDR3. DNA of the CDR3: TGTGCCAGCAGCTTAGATGCCAGGGTTTACGAGCAGTACTTC. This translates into CASSLDARVYEQYF.

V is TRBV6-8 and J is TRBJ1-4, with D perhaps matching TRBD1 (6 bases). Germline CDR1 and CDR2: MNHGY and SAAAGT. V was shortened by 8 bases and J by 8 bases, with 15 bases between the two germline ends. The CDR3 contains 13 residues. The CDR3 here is CASWRWGLEKLFF. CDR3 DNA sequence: TGTGCCAGCTGGCGATGGGGGCTAGAAAAACTGTTTTTT.